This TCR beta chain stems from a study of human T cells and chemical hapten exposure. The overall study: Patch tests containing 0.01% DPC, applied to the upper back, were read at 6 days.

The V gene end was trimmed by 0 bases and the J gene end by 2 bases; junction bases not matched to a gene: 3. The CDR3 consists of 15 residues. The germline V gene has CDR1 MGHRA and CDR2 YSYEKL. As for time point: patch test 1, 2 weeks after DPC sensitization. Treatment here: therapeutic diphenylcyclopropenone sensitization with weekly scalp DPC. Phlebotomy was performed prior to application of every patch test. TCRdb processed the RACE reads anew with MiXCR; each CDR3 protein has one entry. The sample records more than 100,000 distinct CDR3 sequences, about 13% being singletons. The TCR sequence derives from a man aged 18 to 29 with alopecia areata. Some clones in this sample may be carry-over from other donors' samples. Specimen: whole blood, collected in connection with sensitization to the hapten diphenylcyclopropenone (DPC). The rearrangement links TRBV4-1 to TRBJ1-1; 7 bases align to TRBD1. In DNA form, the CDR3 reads TGCGCCAGCAGCCAAGAAGGGGGCTTAAACACTGAAGCTTTCTTT. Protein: CASSQEGGLNTEAFF.